The 13 T cell receptor beta chains below all came from one sample that was sequenced in a study of identical twins. MiXCR was run by TCRdb on the 5' RACE reads, yielding one entry per CDR3 protein. The data hold around 1.7 million distinct CDR3 sequences, with less than 40% observed a single time. The sequenced sample consisted of cord blood. These receptors all stem from a newborn girl in good health.

V usage is TRBV7-6 and J usage is TRBJ2-5; D is possibly TRBD1 (5 bases). The CDR3 runs 18 residues. Per the germline V gene, CDR1 is SGHVS and CDR2 is FNYEAQ. Between the trimmed V and J ends, which lost 5 bases and 0 bases, there was a span of 22 bases. For the CDR3, the DNA is TGTGCCAGCAGCGTTGACGTTAGGGGAAAGATGGACCAAGAGACCCAGTACTTC. Translated: CASSVDVRGKMDQETQYF.

This clonotype appeared many times. The rearrangement links TRBV3-1 to TRBJ2-1; 8 bases align to TRBD2. Trimming took 1 base from V and 3 from J; bases not matched to a gene: 2. The length of the CDR3 is 15 residues. CDR1 is LGHDT and CDR2 is YNNKEL in the germline V gene (reference sequence). CDR3 residues: CASSQGLANYNEQFF. The CDR3 DNA is TGTGCCAGCAGCCAAGGACTAGCGAACTACAATGAGCAGTTCTTC.

V and J are TRBV20-1 and TRBJ2-5; D is unresolved. Germline loops: CDR1 DFQATT, CDR2 SNEGSKA (reference sequence). V was shortened by 4 bases and J by 4 bases, with 7 bases between the two germline ends. This CDR3 is 11 amino acids long. This CDR3 reads CSATWRETQYF. The CDR3, as DNA: TGCAGTGCTACCTGGCGAGAGACCCAGTACTTC.

V and J are TRBV20-1 and TRBJ2-2; 8 nucleotides match TRBD2. The length of the CDR3 is 16 residues. After removal of 3 bases from V and 4 bases from J, the junction contained 10 bases not matched to a gene. CDR1 is DFQATT and CDR2 is SNEGSKA in the germline V gene (reference sequence). CDR3 coding DNA: TGCAGTGCTAGCCGGGCCAGCGGGGGTCTCACCGGGGAGCTGTTTTTT. This encodes CSASRASGGLTGELFF.

J is TRBJ1-1 and V is TRBV27; 7 nucleotides match TRBD1. V lost 6 bases and J lost 1; bases outside the gene matches: 11. The CDR3 is 16 amino acids. The V gene's germline CDR1 is MNHEY and CDR2 SMNVEV (reference sequence). CDR3 DNA: TGTGCCAGCAGGATTTTTCTGGGACAGCAGAACACTGAAGCTTTCTTT. Translating it yields CASRIFLGQQNTEAFF.

This rearrangement joins TRBV28 to TRBJ2-7, with D possibly TRBD1 on 5 matching bases. Trimming removed 2 bases from V and 2 bases from J, with 13 bases in between. Germline-derived CDR1 and CDR2 are MDHEN and SYDVKM. The CDR3 runs to 15 residues. CDR3 region: CASSLGWGLAYEQYF. For the CDR3, the DNA is TGTGCCAGCAGTTTAGGGTGGGGCCTTGCCTACGAGCAGTACTTC. The full variable domain, completed using reference TRBV28 and TRBJ2-7, is DVKVTQSSRYLVKRTGEKVFLECVQDMDHENMFWYRQDPGLGLRLIYFSYDVKMKEKGDIPEGYSVSREKKERFSLILESASTNQTSMYLCASSLGWGLAYEQYFGPGTRLTVT.

The table lists this clonotype with a few counts. The genes are TRBV20-1 and TRBJ2-2, with 7 bases matching TRBD2. The germline gives CDR1 DFQATT, CDR2 SNEGSKA (reference sequence). After removal of 3 bases from V and 8 bases from J, the junction contained 6 bases not matched to a gene. CDR3 length: 13 residues. The CDR3 bases are TGCAGTGCTAGCCGTAGTAGCGGGGGGGAGCTGTTTTTT. It translates to CSASRSSGGELFF.

This rearrangement joins TRBV5-1 to TRBJ2-1; a possible D gene is TRBD1 (5 bases). The CDR3 is 13 residues long. V shed 0 bases and J shed 8 bases, with 9 bases lying between them. CDR1 SGHRS and CDR2 YFSETQ come from the germline V gene. CDR3 residues: CASSLAPGYEQFF. In DNA form, the CDR3 reads TGCGCCAGCAGCTTGGCCCCAGGGTATGAGCAGTTCTTC.

The V call is TRBV7-2, the J call TRBJ2-1, with TRBD2 identical over 10 bases. This CDR3 is 15 amino acids long. V dropped 4 bases and J dropped 8; count of bases not matched to a gene: 8. Germline loops: CDR1 SGHTA, CDR2 FQGNSA. Written as DNA, the CDR3 is TGTGCCAGCAGCTCTACAGGACTAGCGGTGGATGAGCAGTTCTTC. Translating it yields CASSSTGLAVDEQFF.

The chain couples TRBV20-1 to TRBJ2-5; maybe TRBD2 (5 bases). Germline values: CDR1 DFQATT, CDR2 SNEGSKA (reference sequence). The CDR3 sequence is 13 residues long. The V end lost 7 bases, the J end lost 11 bases, and 23 bases lay between the germline ends. The CDR3 is CSVPGWKAYGQYF. CDR3 bases: TGCAGTGTACCGGGGTGGAAAGCCTACGGGCAGTACTTC.

The genes are TRBV20-1 and TRBJ1-2, with 7 bases that match TRBD1. Germline V gene sequence: CDR1 DFQATT, CDR2 SNEGSKA (reference sequence). V lost 4 bases and J lost 0; bases outside the gene matches: 5. CDR3 length: 14 residues. CDR3 loop: CSANPQGANYGYTF. As DNA, the CDR3 is TGCAGTGCTAACCCCCAGGGGGCTAACTATGGCTACACCTTC.

The V call is TRBV20-1, the J call TRBJ2-5, with 14 bases aligning to TRBD2. Losses at the gene ends were 3 bases for V and 11 bases for J; bases not matched to a gene: 11. The CDR3 extends over 15 amino acids. In germline, CDR1 is DFQATT, CDR2 SNEGSKA (reference sequence). Here the CDR3 reads CSASGTSGRPWEQYF. DNA of the CDR3: TGCAGTGCTAGCGGGACTAGCGGGAGACCTTGGGAGCAGTACTTC.

This chain links TRBV15 with TRBJ1-3, with unresolved D. Trimming shortened V by 0 bases and J by 0 bases, and 9 bases separated the two germline ends. Germline loops: CDR1 LNHNV, CDR2 YYDKDF (reference sequence). The CDR3 totals 16 residues. For the CDR3, the DNA is TGTGCCACCAGCAGAGATATGGCCTTCTCTGGAAACACCATATATTTT. Translating it yields CATSRDMAFSGNTIYF.